This T cell receptor (beta chain) was sequenced in a study of a mutant IDH1 vaccine in newly diagnosed glioma (dated by TCRdb to the early 2020s). With respect to the entire study: Vaccination was initiated 4-6 weeks after radiotherapy alone, or concurrently with temozolomide cycles in the chemotherapy-containing groups. Of the 25 to 40 patients who were treated, 62.5% were male and 37.5% were female, and the mean age was roughly 40 years. Prior to enrollment, standard therapy consisting of radiotherapy alone, temozolomide alone, or radiochemotherapy with temozolomide had been administered to patients, with the combination being received by most patients. Visit V12 was the week-35 safety follow-up and visit V13 was the week-47 end of study. Peripheral blood samples were drawn at six visits, namely V03 (baseline), V05, V07, V10, V12 and V13. Longitudinal TCRB deep sequencing was done for 25 to 30 treated patients, wherever samples were available for exploratory analyses.

Notes on this clone: The target of this receptor is not known. Base qualities are missing; no much larger clone stands one base away.

CDR1 and CDR2, per the germline V gene, are MDHEN and SYDVKM. V and J lose 6 bases and 8 bases, and a span of 10 bases separates them. The cysteine opens and the phenylalanine closes a CDR3 of 11 amino acids. Only the CDR3 DNA stays, 33 bases, in frame from base 1. To prepare the library, the immunoSEQ multiplex PCR assay was applied. The hsTCRB Kit was used according to the manufacturer's protocol to amplify rearranged TCR beta chain sequences. TCRB libraries were sequenced on an Illumina MiSeq. Per the authors' processing: Demultiplexing, trimming and gene mapping were performed with the kit vendor's proprietary platform. TCRdb holds this immuneACCESS table with in-frame rearrangements only. Some clones are missing; in checked studies, unresolved V genes explain under half, and the rest has no known cause. V and J calls and clone size follow that table, whereas D and trimming were derived from the DNA. The sample includes about 46,000 clones, with 85% to 95% observed a single time. In total, the top ten clones hold less than 2.5% of the sample.

Findings and caveats that apply to the study as a whole: Pseudoprogression appeared unrelated to alterations in the top peripheral T cell clonotypes detected by TCRB sequencing. Vaccine-induced immune responses across multiple MHC alleles were detected in 90% to 95% of patients. The authors noted that analyses of patient blood samples could not be reproduced because of sample limitations. PBMC samples for TCRB deep sequencing were selected based on availability.

The time point label, read with the paper, signifies: week 35, safety follow-up. Each vaccine dose, consisting of 300 ug of a 20-mer mutant IDH1 peptide in Montanide, was administered subcutaneously with topical imiquimod. Eight vaccinations were administered to patients in weeks 1, 3, 5, 7, 11, 15, 19 and 23, corresponding to visits V03 through V10. All donors had newly diagnosed IDH1-mutant astrocytomas of WHO grade 3 or 4 that showed loss of nuclear ATRX. The samples were drawn from NOA16, a multicentre, single-arm, open-label phase I trial in Germany that tested a mutant IDH1 peptide vaccine in humans for the first time. Genomic DNA for TCRB sequencing was isolated from EDTA blood with the DNeasy Blood and Tissue Kit.

This clonotype was obtained from a man in his forties or fifties with glioma. Sequenced here: PBMCs, sampled from a glioma patient whose treatment included an IDH1 peptide vaccine. Here the chain combines TRBV28 and TRBJ1-1, with TRBD1 as a weak D call on 5 bases. Here is the DNA: TGTGCCAGCAGCTCGAGACAGGAAGCTTTCTTT. Its coded protein is CASSSRQEAFF.